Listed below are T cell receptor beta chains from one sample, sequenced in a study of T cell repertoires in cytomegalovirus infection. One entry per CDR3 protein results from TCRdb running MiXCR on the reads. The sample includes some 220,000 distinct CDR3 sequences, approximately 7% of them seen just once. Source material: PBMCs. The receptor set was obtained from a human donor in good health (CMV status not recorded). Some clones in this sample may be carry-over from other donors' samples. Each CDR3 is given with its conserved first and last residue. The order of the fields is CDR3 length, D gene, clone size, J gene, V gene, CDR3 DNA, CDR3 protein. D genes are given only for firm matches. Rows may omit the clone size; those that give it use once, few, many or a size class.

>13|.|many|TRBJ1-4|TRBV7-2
TGTGCCAGCAGCTTCGGGAGAAATGAAAAACTGTTTTTT
CASSFGRNEKLFF
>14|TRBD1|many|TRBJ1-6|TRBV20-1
TGCAGTGCCACAGGGGTGACCTATAATTCACCCCTCCACTTT
CSATGVTYNSPLHF
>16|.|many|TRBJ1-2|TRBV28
TGTGCCAGCAGTTTAGTTGCAGTGAGTGATTCGTATGGCTACACCTTC
CASSLVAVSDSYGYTF
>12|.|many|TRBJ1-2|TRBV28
TGTGCCAGCAGTTTATCGAGAAAGGGCTACACCTTC
CASSLSRKGYTF
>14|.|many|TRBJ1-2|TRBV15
TGTGCCACCAGAAACCTCGGGGGCGTATTCGGCTACACCTTC
CATRNLGGVFGYTF
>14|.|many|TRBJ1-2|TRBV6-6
TGTGCCAGCAGTCCACAGGGAACTAACTATGGCTACACCTTC
CASSPQGTNYGYTF
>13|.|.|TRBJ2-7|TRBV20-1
TGCAGTGCTAGCTACGGGACGACCTACGAGCAGTACTTC
CSASYGTTYEQYF
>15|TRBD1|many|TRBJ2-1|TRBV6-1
TGTGCCAGCAGTACAGGGGGGAGCTCCTACAATGAGCAGTTCTTC
CASSTGGSSYNEQFF
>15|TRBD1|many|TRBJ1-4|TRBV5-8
TGTGCCAGCAGCCAACGGACAGGGGGCAGTGAAAAACTGTTTTTT
CASSQRTGGSEKLFF
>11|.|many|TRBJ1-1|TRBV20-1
TGCAGTGCTAGGTCGGGCACTGAAGCTTTCTTT
CSARSGTEAFF
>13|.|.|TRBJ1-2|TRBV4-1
TGCGCCAGCAGCTCCTCAAGGTTGTACGACTACACCTTC
CASSSSRLYDYTF
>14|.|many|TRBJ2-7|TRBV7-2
TGTGCCAGCAGCTTAGACGGGGGTTCCTACGAGCAGTACTTC
CASSLDGGSYEQYF
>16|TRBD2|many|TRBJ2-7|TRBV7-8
TGTGCCAGCAGCTTAGGCCTACGGGGGGGCTCCTACGAGCAGTACTTC
CASSLGLRGGSYEQYF
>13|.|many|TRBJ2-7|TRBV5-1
TGCGCCAGCAGCAAGGAGCCAGACTACGAGCAGTACTTC
CASSKEPDYEQYF
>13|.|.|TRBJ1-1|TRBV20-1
TGCAGTGCTAGAGATCGGATAAGGGAGCGAGCTTTCTTT
CSARDRIRERAFF
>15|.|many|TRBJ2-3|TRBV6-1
TGTGCCAGCAGCTCTGACCCATTTAGCACAGATACGCAGTATTTT
CASSSDPFSTDTQYF
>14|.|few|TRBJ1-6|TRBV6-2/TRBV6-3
TGTGCCAGCACCGGGACAACCTATAATTCACCCCTCCACTTT
CASTGTTYNSPLHF
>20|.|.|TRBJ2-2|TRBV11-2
TGTGCCAGCAGCTCTTTCTGGTCCCTCCACCCCAATATTAACACCGGGGAGCTGTTTTTT
CASSSFWSLHPNINTGELFF
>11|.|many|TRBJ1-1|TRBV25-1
TGTGCCAGCAGGGGCGGTACCGAAGCTTTCTTT
CASRGGTEAFF
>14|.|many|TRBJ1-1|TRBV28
TGTGCCAGCAGTTTCAGTCGGTTGAACACTGAAGCTTTCTTT
CASSFSRLNTEAFF
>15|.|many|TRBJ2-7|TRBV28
TGTGCCAGCAGTTTGTCGGGGCAGGGATCCTACGAGCAGTACTTC
CASSLSGQGSYEQYF
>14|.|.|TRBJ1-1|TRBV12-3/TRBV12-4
TGTGCCAGCAGTCTAGACCCGGCGGGGACTGAAGCTTTCTTT
CASSLDPAGTEAFF
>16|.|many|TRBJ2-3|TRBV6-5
TGTGCCAGCAGTGCGCTCAATCGAGCGAACACAGATACGCAGTATTTT
CASSALNRANTDTQYF
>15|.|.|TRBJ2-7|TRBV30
TGTGCCTGGACTATGGGACTTCCGAGTTCGTACGAGCAGTACTTC
CAWTMGLPSSYEQYF
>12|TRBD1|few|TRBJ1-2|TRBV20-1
TGCAGTGCGTGGGACAGGGGAAATGGCTACACCTTC
CSAWDRGNGYTF
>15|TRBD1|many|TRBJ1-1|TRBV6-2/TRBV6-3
TGTGCCAGCAGTTATTCACAGGGGTCAATCACTGAAGCTTTCTTT
CASSYSQGSITEAFF